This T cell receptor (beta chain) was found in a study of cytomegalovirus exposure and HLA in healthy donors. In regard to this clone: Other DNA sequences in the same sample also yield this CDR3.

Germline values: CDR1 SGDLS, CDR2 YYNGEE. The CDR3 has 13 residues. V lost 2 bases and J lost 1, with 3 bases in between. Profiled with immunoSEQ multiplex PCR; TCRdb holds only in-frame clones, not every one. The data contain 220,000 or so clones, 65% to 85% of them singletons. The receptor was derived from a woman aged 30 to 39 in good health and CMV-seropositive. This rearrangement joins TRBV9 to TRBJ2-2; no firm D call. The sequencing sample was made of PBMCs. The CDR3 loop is CASSVGNTGELFF. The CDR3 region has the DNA TGTGCCAGCAGCGTTGGGAACACCGGGGAGCTGTTTTTT. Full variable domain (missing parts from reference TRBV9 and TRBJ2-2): DSGVTQTPKHLITATGQRVTLRCSPRSGDLSVYWYQQSLDQGLQFLIQYYNGEERAKGNILERFSAQQFPDLHSELNLSSLELGDSALYFCASSVGNTGELFFGEGSRLTVL.